Each of the 17 T cell receptor beta chains below was sequenced from the same sample in a study of vaccination effects on CD4 cells after COVID-19. Cells that had been cultured for 10 days were the source of isolated CD4+ T cells. Documented for the person is a PCR-confirmed SARS-CoV-2 infection occurring between March and December 2020. It was two doses of either the BNT162b2 or mRNA-1273 vaccine that participants received. These TCRs' antigens remain unknown. Profiling relied on immunoSEQ multiplex PCR, and the TCRdb table lists in-frame clones only, not all of them. The sample consists of around 50,000 clones, 65% to 75% of them appearing once. Specimen: CD4+ T cells from PBMCs cultured without peptide, collected after COVID-19 vaccination. All receptors derive from a human donor who had a prior SARS-CoV-2 infection.

V is TRBV11-3 and J is TRBJ2-3; 7 nucleotides line up with TRBD2. Trimming at V came to 1 base and at J to 4 bases, leaving 5 bases not matched to a gene. This CDR3 has 15 residues. In germline, CDR1 is SGHNT, CDR2 YENEEA. The CDR3 loop reads CASSLGLAAPDTQYF. In DNA form, the CDR3 reads TGTGCCAGCAGCTTAGGACTAGCCGCTCCAGATACGCAGTATTTT.

This rearrangement joins TRBV11-3 to TRBJ2-1, with 8 bases fitting TRBD2. The CDR3 is made up of 18 amino acids. The V segment lost 1 base and the J segment 3 bases; nucleotides outside the gene matches: 11. Germline values: CDR1 SGHNT, CDR2 YENEEA. DNA for the CDR3: TGTGCCAGCAGCTTAGGGTCTCGGATGGCGGGGGGCTACAATGAGCAGTTCTTC. Residues: CASSLGSRMAGGYNEQFF.

V and J are TRBV2 and TRBJ2-7; the match to TRBD1 covers 9 bases. CDR3 length: 14 amino acids. From germline, CDR1 is SNHLY and CDR2 FYNNEI. The V and J ends lost 6 bases and 3 bases, in that order; junction bases with no gene match: 6. CDR3 sequence reads: CASRGQGLFYEQYF. CDR3 bases: TGTGCCAGCAGAGGACAGGGGTTATTCTACGAGCAGTACTTC.

On this clone itself: The same CDR3 also results from other DNA sequences found in this sample. J is TRBJ2-2 and V is TRBV7-2, with D uncertain. CDR3 size: 15 residues. V lost 1 base, J lost 2 bases, and 8 bases lay in between. The germline CDR1 and CDR2 sequences are SGHTA and FQGNSA. The CDR3 loop reads CASSLVGFNTGELFF. The CDR3 DNA reads TGTGCCAGCAGCTTAGTAGGCTTTAACACCGGGGAGCTGTTTTTT.

This clone was detected many times. The rearrangement links TRBV7-3 to TRBJ2-3, with a possible D match to TRBD2 (5 bases). V gave up 2 bases and J gave up 6 bases, with 18 bases separating them. The CDR3 runs to 16 residues. The germline CDR1 and CDR2 sequences are SGHTA and FQGTGA. The CDR3 DNA is TGTGCCAGCAGCTTAGGTCATCAACTAGGCTTGGATACGCAGTATTTT. Protein product: CASSLGHQLGLDTQYF.

The rearrangement joins TRBV29-1 to TRBJ2-3; 8 positions agree with TRBD2. Trimming at V came to 0 bases and at J to 2 bases, leaving 7 bases not matched to a gene. This CDR3 is built from 16 residues. Germline V gives CDR1 SQVTM, CDR2 ANQGSEA. The CDR3 region is CSVEDPQRGPTDTQYF. In nucleotides, the CDR3 is TGCAGCGTTGAAGATCCCCAGCGGGGGCCCACAGATACGCAGTATTTT.

This clone was counted between two and nine times. The rearrangement uses TRBV14 and TRBJ1-2; no firm D call. The germline gives CDR1 SGHDN, CDR2 FVKESK. The germline V and J ends were trimmed by 1 base and 4 bases, with 4 bases remaining between them. The CDR3 covers 12 residues. CDR3 coding DNA: TGTGCCAGCAGCCAAGGCTTCTATGGCTACACCTTC. Translation: CASSQGFYGYTF.

The chain carries TRBV6-5 and TRBJ1-4; D call uncertain. The CDR3 runs 15 residues. CDR1 and CDR2 from the germline V gene are MNHEY and SVGAGI. V was pared by 6 bases and J by 4 bases, with 15 bases between. CDR3 residues: CASSPRALLNEKLFF. DNA of the CDR3: TGTGCCAGCAGCCCGCGGGCCCTCCTTAATGAAAAACTGTTTTTT.

The rearrangement uses TRBV19 and TRBJ2-3, with D unclear. Trimming removed 3 bases from V and 9 bases from J, with 10 bases in between. The CDR3 length is 12 residues. Germline-derived CDR1 and CDR2 are LNHDA and SQIVND (reference sequence). CDR3 sequence: CASSIVTYTQYF. The CDR3 nucleotides are TGTGCCAGTAGTATTGTGACGTACACGCAGTATTTT.

This chain connects TRBV18 to TRBJ1-3, with a tentative D call TRBD1 (5 bases). This CDR3 comprises 16 residues. The V gene lost 8 bases and the J gene lost 3 bases, with 20 bases spanning the gap. CDR1 is KGHSH, CDR2 LQKENI, per germline. CDR3 protein: CASRTSWGGIGNTIYF. The CDR3 region has the DNA TGTGCCAGCCGCACCTCCTGGGGGGGAATTGGAAACACCATATATTTT.

The chain recombines TRBV2 with TRBJ2-7; 7 bases map to TRBD1. Germline CDR1 and CDR2: SNHLY and FYNNEI. Losses at the gene ends were 7 bases for V and 1 base for J; bases not matched to a gene: 10. CDR3 size: 15 residues. The CDR3 nucleotides read TGTGCCAGCACCCGACTTGGGACAGCATCCTACGAGCAGTACTTC. Translation: CASTRLGTASYEQYF.

This chain joins TRBV11-3 and TRBJ2-3; possibly TRBD2 for D (7 bases). V dropped 2 bases and J dropped 6 bases, with 15 bases sitting between them. Germline assignment: CDR1 SGHNT and CDR2 YENEEA. The length of the CDR3 is 15 residues. CDR3 amino acids: CASSLLGGRGDTQYF. The CDR3 coding sequence is TGTGCCAGCAGCTTATTAGGTGGGAGGGGGGATACGCAGTATTTT.

CDR3 region: CASSLGDTSGETQYF. DNA for the CDR3: TGTGCCAGCAGCTTAGGCGATACTAGCGGTGAGACCCAGTACTTC. The rearrangement joins TRBV7-2 to TRBJ2-5; 8 bases align to TRBD2. The CDR3 has 15 amino acids. In germline, CDR1 is SGHTA, CDR2 FQGNSA. With V trimmed by 1 base and J by 5 bases, 6 bases remained unmatched.

This clone appeared once. This chain links TRBV24-1 with TRBJ1-2; D gene unclear. With 1 base removed from V and 4 bases from J, the gap between germline ends came to 6 bases. The CDR3 spans 13 residues. CDR1 is KGHDR, CDR2 SFDVKD, per germline. This chain's CDR3 is CATSDLDFYGYTF. As DNA, the CDR3 is TGTGCCACCAGTGATTTAGACTTCTATGGCTACACCTTC.

The V call is TRBV5-1, the J call TRBJ1-1, with D possibly being TRBD1 (6 bases). The CDR3 is made up of 15 amino acids. Germline V gene sequence: CDR1 SGHRS, CDR2 YFSETQ. The V and J ends lost 1 base and 0 bases respectively, with 10 bases between them. CDR3 bases: TGCGCCAGCAGCTTGTTACAGGGTATGAACACTGAAGCTTTCTTT. Its protein product is CASSLLQGMNTEAFF.

V gene TRBV7-2 combines with J gene TRBJ2-1; TRBD2 might be the D (5 bases). CDR1 is SGHTA, CDR2 FQGNSA, per germline. The CDR3 has 17 residues. Trimming took off 0 bases at V and 4 bases at J, with 16 bases between the two ends. The CDR3 DNA is TGTGCCAGCAGCTTAGCACCTCTGGCGGGCCTTTACAATGAGCAGTTCTTC. Its protein is CASSLAPLAGLYNEQFF.

The CDR3 DNA reads as TGTGCCAGCAGCTTAGCGGAGACTAGCGGGAGGAATGAGCAGTTCTTC. Translation gives CASSLAETSGRNEQFF. The chain employs TRBV7-8 and TRBJ2-1; 13 bases are shared with TRBD2. The CDR3 loop spans 16 amino acids. The germline gives CDR1 SGHVS, CDR2 FQNEAQ. V was pared by 0 bases and J by 7 bases, with 3 bases of the junction left unmatched.